A single sample is the source of the 23 T cell receptor beta chains below, sequenced in a study of CD8 T cells in acute hepatitis C reinfection. This table comes from immunoSEQ multiplex PCR, and its TCRdb copy is limited to in-frame clones, with some not included. Here the sample spans fewer than 40,000 clones, approximately 83% being singletons. Described time point: naive CD8 control sorted from an acute-time-point sample. The specimen sequenced was naive CD8+ T cells from PBMCs. The receptors here all came from a woman between 18 and 30 years old who spontaneously cleared hepatitis C infection.

The V call is TRBV15, the J call TRBJ1-4; D remains ambiguous. This CDR3 comprises 15 residues. Trimming removed 7 bases at V and 5 bases at J, with 17 bases between. CDR1 is LNHNV and CDR2 is YYDKDF in the germline V gene (reference sequence). CDR3 protein: CATNNYKAANEKLFF. For the CDR3, the DNA is TGTGCCACCAACAATTACAAGGCAGCGAATGAAAAACTGTTTTTT.

The chain joins TRBV5-1 to TRBJ2-1; TRBD2 aligns across 8 bases. Trimming cost V 0 bases and J 5 bases; bases outside gene matches: 4. Germline V gene lookup returns CDR1 SGHRS and CDR2 YFSETQ. The CDR3 is made up of 15 amino acids. The CDR3 spells CASSLVISGDNEQFF. DNA of the CDR3: TGCGCCAGCAGCTTGGTTATTAGCGGGGACAATGAGCAGTTCTTC.

The chain combines TRBV4-1 with TRBJ2-3; D tentatively reads TRBD1 or TRBD2 (5 bases each). Trimming removed 3 bases at V and 5 bases at J, with 12 bases between. Germline V gene sequence: CDR1 MGHRA, CDR2 YSYEKL. The CDR3 consists of 14 residues. The CDR3 loop reads CASSQGVRGDTQYF. CDR3 sequence (DNA): TGCGCCAGCAGCCAGGGGGTGCGAGGAGATACGCAGTATTTT.

The rearrangement joins TRBV27 to TRBJ1-5; D gene unclear. Germline V gene lookup returns CDR1 MNHEY and CDR2 SMNVEV (reference sequence). Trimming removed 3 bases from V and 1 base from J, with 7 bases in between. The CDR3 runs to 14 residues. The CDR3 spells CASSFGYSNQPQHF. The CDR3 DNA follows: TGTGCCAGCAGTTTCGGATACAGCAATCAGCCCCAGCATTTT.

The gene calls are TRBV27 and TRBJ1-1, with a possible D match to TRBD1 (5 bases). The germline CDR1 and CDR2 sequences are MNHEY and SMNVEV (reference sequence). The CDR3 has 10 residues. Trimming pared 11 bases from V and 12 bases from J, leaving 16 bases between. The CDR3 DNA reads TGTGCCGGTGCAAAAGGGGAATCTTTCTTT. It encodes CAGAKGESFF.

The chain combines TRBV18 with TRBJ2-7; perhaps TRBD2 as D (7 bases). CDR3 length: 17 residues. V was clipped by 6 bases and J by 3 bases, with 24 bases between them. The germline CDR1 and CDR2 sequences are KGHSH and LQKENI. The CDR3 region is CASSLKQGLRVNYEQYF. CDR3 DNA sequence: TGTGCCAGCTCGCTTAAACAGGGACTACGGGTGAACTACGAGCAGTACTTC.

The rearrangement joins TRBV28 to TRBJ2-1; D might be TRBD2 (6 bases). V lost 3 bases, J lost 4 bases, and 10 bases lay in between. CDR1 is MDHEN, CDR2 SYDVKM, per germline. CDR3 size: 14 residues. The CDR3 coding sequence is TGTGCCAGCAGTTTCCGAGGGACTTACAATGAGCAGTTCTTC. It yields the protein CASSFRGTYNEQFF.

The chain combines TRBV27 with TRBJ1-3, with 7 bases identical to TRBD1. Trimming removed 3 bases from V and 2 bases from J; junction bases left unmatched: 1. The CDR3 length is 14 residues. Germline CDR1 reads MNHEY; CDR2 reads SMNVEV (reference sequence). The chain's CDR3 is CASSLGTAGNTIYF. The CDR3 DNA reads TGTGCCAGCAGTTTGGGGACAGCTGGAAACACCATATATTTT.

The J gene is TRBJ1-5, the V gene TRBV4-1; 8 positions match TRBD1. Germline V lookup: CDR1 MGHRA, CDR2 YSYEKL. J gave up 5 bases and V 1 base, and 10 bases lay outside the gene matches. The CDR3 has 17 amino acids. The CDR3 DNA sequence: TGCGCCAGCAGCCAAGTACCCCCGACAGGGGCGGATCAGCCCCAGCATTTT. The encoded protein is CASSQVPPTGADQPQHF.

The J gene is TRBJ1-5, the V gene TRBV6-1; D gene unclear. V was trimmed by 8 bases and J by 5 bases, leaving 10 bases between them. The CDR3 contains 12 residues. CDR1 and CDR2 (germline): MNHNS, SASEGT. The CDR3 region has the DNA TGTGCCAGCGTCCGCGGGGATCAGCCCCAGCATTTT. Protein: CASVRGDQPQHF.

This chain links TRBV7-9 with TRBJ2-7; D is uncertain. Germline V gene lookup returns CDR1 SEHNR and CDR2 FQNEAQ (reference sequence). CDR3 length: 12 residues. Trimming removed 3 bases at V and 4 bases at J, with 7 bases between. CDR3 residues: CASSFGPYEQYF. The CDR3 nucleotides are TGTGCCAGCAGCTTCGGACCATACGAGCAGTACTTC. Together with reference TRBV7-9 and TRBJ2-7, the CDR3 gives the full variable domain: DTGVSQNPRHKITKRGQNVTFRCDPISEHNRLYWYRQTLGQGPEFLTYFQNEAQLEKSRLLSDRFSAERPKGSFSTLEIQRTEQGDSAMYLCASSFGPYEQYFGPGTRLTVT.

The chain combines TRBV29-1 with TRBJ2-1; the match to TRBD2 covers 10 bases. The J segment lost 9 bases and the V segment lost 0 bases, leaving 11 bases of the junction unmatched. The length of the CDR3 is 16 residues. Germline CDR1 reads SQVTM; CDR2 reads ANQGSEA. CDR3 bases: TGCAGCGTTGAAGACTCCGGACTAGCGGCACCCACTGAGCAGTTCTTC. This gives the protein CSVEDSGLAAPTEQFF.

This chain joins TRBV7-6 and TRBJ2-1; a weak D match, TRBD1 (6 bases). Looked up from germline, CDR1 is SGHVS and CDR2 is FNYEAQ. There are 15 residues in the CDR3. Trimming shortened V by 5 bases and J by 5 bases, and 16 bases separated the two germline ends. The chain's CDR3 is CASSPSGTTNNEQFF. As DNA, the CDR3 is TGTGCCAGCAGCCCATCCGGGACAACTAACAATGAGCAGTTCTTC.

This chain links TRBV4-1 with TRBJ1-6; 7 positions agree with TRBD1. CDR3 length: 11 residues. Per the germline V gene, CDR1 is MGHRA and CDR2 is YSYEKL. Trimming removed 3 bases from V and 16 bases from J; junction bases left unmatched: 3. The chain's CDR3 is CASSQGQKLHF. The CDR3 coding sequence is TGCGCCAGCAGCCAGGGACAGAAACTCCACTTT.

The V and J genes are TRBV10-1 and TRBJ1-5, with 7 bases aligning to TRBD1. Germline CDR1 is WNHNN and CDR2 is SYGVQD (reference sequence). The CDR3 runs 18 residues. The J segment lost 4 bases and the V segment lost 3 bases, leaving 15 bases of the junction unmatched. The CDR3 DNA is TGCGCCAGCAGTGAACGAGACAGGGAAAGGGCTTCTAATCAGCCCCAGCATTTT. This encodes CASSERDRERASNQPQHF.

The V gene is TRBV4-1, the J gene TRBJ1-1; D perhaps matches TRBD1 (5 bases). This CDR3 region has 17 residues. Germline lookup yields CDR1 MGHRA and CDR2 YSYEKL. With 1 base removed from V and 4 bases from J, the gap between germline ends came to 19 bases. This CDR3 is CASSQGLPPGQGTEAFF. The CDR3 DNA reads TGCGCCAGCAGCCAAGGTCTTCCCCCCGGGCAGGGCACTGAAGCTTTCTTT.

This chain connects TRBV25-1 to TRBJ2-7; 8 bases line up with TRBD1. Unmatched junction bases numbered 11, after V lost 3 bases and J lost 7 bases. The CDR3 is made up of 15 amino acids. CDR1 and CDR2 from the germline V gene are MGHDK and SYGVNS. The chain's CDR3 is CASSDPGQDPSEQYF. Here the CDR3 DNA reads TGTGCCAGCAGTGATCCGGGACAGGACCCATCTGAGCAGTACTTC.

V and J are TRBV7-9 and TRBJ1-2; no definite D call. This CDR3 spans 13 amino acids. Germline V gene lookup returns CDR1 SEHNR and CDR2 FQNEAQ (reference sequence). V was pared by 5 bases and J by 4 bases, with 11 bases between. This CDR3 is CASSPPARYGYTF. The CDR3 DNA follows: TGTGCCAGCAGCCCCCCGGCCCGCTATGGCTACACCTTC.

The chain is built from TRBV9 and TRBJ2-1; unclear D gene. Deletions cut 0 bases from V and 6 bases from J, with 4 bases between. The CDR3 has 12 residues. Germline loops: CDR1 SGDLS, CDR2 YYNGEE. The CDR3 here is CASSVDFNEQFF. In DNA, the CDR3 is TGTGCCAGCAGCGTAGACTTCAATGAGCAGTTCTTC. Full variable domain (remainder filled in from reference TRBV9 and TRBJ2-1): DSGVTQTPKHLITATGQRVTLRCSPRSGDLSVYWYQQSLDQGLQFLIQYYNGEERAKGNILERFSAQQFPDLHSELNLSSLELGDSALYFCASSVDFNEQFFGPGTRLTVL.

V gene TRBV19 combines with J gene TRBJ2-6, with a tentative D call TRBD2 (6 bases). Germline V gene lookup returns CDR1 LNHDA and CDR2 SQIVND (reference sequence). V lost 8 bases and J lost 0, with 14 bases in between. The CDR3 spans 16 residues. CDR3 DNA: TGTGCCAGTCGGGACTTCGCCATCTCTGGGGCCAACGTCCTGACTTTC. Protein product: CASRDFAISGANVLTF.

The V call is TRBV27, the J call TRBJ1-1, with a possible D match to TRBD1 (5 bases). The length of the CDR3 is 14 residues. V was trimmed by 5 bases and J by 1 base, leaving 11 bases between them. Germline V gene lookup returns CDR1 MNHEY and CDR2 SMNVEV (reference sequence). Here the CDR3 reads CASSLLGGNTEAFF. The CDR3 DNA reads as TGTGCCAGCAGTCTCTTGGGGGGGAACACTGAAGCTTTCTTT.

This chain links TRBV5-6 with TRBJ2-2; D is unclear. Germline V gene data show CDR1 as SGHDT and CDR2 as YYEEEE. This CDR3 region has 11 residues. The V and J ends lost 2 bases and 11 bases respectively, with 7 bases between them. CDR3: CASSFGFELFF. The CDR3 nucleotides are TGTGCCAGCAGCTTTGGATTTGAGCTGTTTTTT.

The V call is TRBV6-6, the J call TRBJ1-1; D remains unclear. The CDR3 contains 13 residues. The V end lost 5 bases, the J end lost 0 bases, and 7 bases lay between the germline ends. CDR1 MNHNY and CDR2 SVGAGI come from the germline V gene (reference sequence). DNA of the CDR3: TGTGCCAGCAGTCCCGGGGTGAACACTGAAGCTTTCTTT. Translated, it gives CASSPGVNTEAFF.